The next 27 T cell receptor beta chains were all read from a single sample in a study of T-cell memory formation after mild COVID-19. From the 5' RACE reads, TCRdb called clonotypes with MiXCR, one entry per CDR3 protein. The sample carries 350,000 to 450,000 distinct CDR3 sequences, 20% to 25% recorded once. What was sequenced was PBMCs or a T cell subset sorted from them (not recorded which). These receptors came from an adult woman who had mild COVID-19 (a few samples of this study predate the infection). Cell type and time point are not known.

This clonotype turned up a few times. The chain is built from TRBV7-6 and TRBJ2-7; the match to TRBD2 covers 10 bases. The J segment lost 2 bases and the V segment lost 3 bases, leaving 1 base of the junction unmatched. CDR1 and CDR2 from the germline V gene are SGHVS and FNYEAQ. The CDR3 totals 14 residues. CDR3 sequence (DNA): TGTGCCAGCAGCTTTAGCGGGGGGACCTACGAGCAGTACTTC. Translation: CASSFSGGTYEQYF.

V is TRBV7-8 and J is TRBJ2-1; the match to TRBD2 covers 8 bases. There are 16 residues in the CDR3. V gave up 2 bases and J gave up 9 bases; unmatched junction bases: 12. Germline V gene data show CDR1 as SGHVS and CDR2 as FQNEAQ. As DNA, the CDR3 is TGTGCCAGCAGCTTATCTCAAGGACTAGCTGAGGGTGAGCAGTTCTTC. It codes for CASSLSQGLAEGEQFF.

The rearrangement uses TRBV12-3 or TRBV12-4 and TRBJ2-1; TRBD2 matches 7 bases. The V segment lost 4 bases and the J segment 6 bases; nucleotides outside the gene matches: 12. There are 16 residues in the CDR3. CDR3 nucleotide sequence: TGTGCCAGCAGTTCCCCCTTGGCGGGAGTCGGCAATGAGCAGTTCTTC. This codes for CASSSPLAGVGNEQFF.

This clonotype was detected only a few times. The chain's CDR3 is CASRGYSSYEQYF. The DNA for the CDR3 is TGCGCCAGCAGAGGCTACAGCTCCTACGAGCAGTACTTC. The V and J genes are TRBV5-1 and TRBJ2-7, with no clear D. Germline loops: CDR1 SGHRS, CDR2 YFSETQ. The germline V and J ends were trimmed by 5 bases and 0 bases, with 9 bases remaining between them. The length of the CDR3 is 13 residues.

This clonotype showed up just a few times. This sequence joins TRBV5-4 and TRBJ2-7, with a weak D call TRBD2 (5 bases). The V and J ends lost 0 bases and 0 bases respectively, with 7 bases between them. The CDR3 length is 14 residues. Germline V gene lookup returns CDR1 SGHNT and CDR2 YYREEE (reference sequence). CDR3 protein: CASSLDGGSYEQYF. The CDR3, as DNA: TGTGCCAGCAGCTTGGACGGAGGCTCCTACGAGCAGTACTTC.

V usage is TRBV7-2 and J usage is TRBJ2-2; D is undetermined. The V gene's germline CDR1 is SGHTA and CDR2 FQGNSA. V lost 10 bases and J 0 bases, leaving 9 bases between the germline ends. The CDR3 runs to 13 residues. CDR3 region: CANRAANTGELFF. Here the CDR3 DNA reads TGTGCCAACCGGGCCGCGAACACCGGGGAGCTGTTTTTT.

The chain employs TRBV12-3 or TRBV12-4 and TRBJ1-5; D is uncertain. The CDR3 covers 15 residues. V was trimmed by 5 bases and J by 3 bases, leaving 14 bases between them. The CDR3, as DNA: TGTGCCAGCAGTCTCCAGACCGAAAACAATCAGCCCCAGCATTTT. It specifies CASSLQTENNQPQHF.

The rearrangement joins TRBV6-6 to TRBJ1-3; D ambiguous. This CDR3 comprises 14 residues. V lost 2 bases and J lost 0, with 5 bases in between. The germline V gene encodes CDR1 MNHNY and CDR2 SVGAGI (reference sequence). This CDR3 reads CASSYPGSGNTIYF. CDR3 nucleotides: TGTGCCAGCAGTTACCCGGGCTCTGGAAACACCATATATTTT.

This chain joins TRBV5-3 and TRBJ2-6, with D maybe TRBD2 (5 bases). TRBV5-3 is an open reading frame whose function is uncertain. The CDR3 spans 17 residues. V shed 2 bases and J shed 4 bases, with 16 bases lying between them. The CDR3 region is CARSLQVEGSGANVLTF. The CDR3 DNA is TGTGCCAGAAGCTTACAAGTTGAGGGTTCCGGGGCCAACGTCCTGACTTTC.

V usage is TRBV6-5 and J usage is TRBJ2-7; D not certain. This CDR3 is built from 16 residues. Trimming pared 6 bases from V and 0 bases from J, leaving 18 bases between. Looked up from germline, CDR1 is MNHEY and CDR2 is SVGAGI. The CDR3 coding sequence is TGTGCCAGCAGCCAATCGGTCGCGGCCGCCTCCTACGAGCAGTACTTC. Translated, it gives CASSQSVAAASYEQYF.

The chain uses TRBV9 and TRBJ1-2; maybe TRBD1 (5 bases). Between the trimmed V and J ends, which lost 3 bases and 2 bases, there was a span of 17 bases. The CDR3 is 16 amino acids. The germline gives CDR1 SGDLS, CDR2 YYNGEE. CDR3 amino acids: CASSASGGSLNYGYTF. The CDR3 nucleotides read TGTGCCAGCAGCGCCTCCGGGGGTTCGTTGAACTATGGCTACACCTTC.

This clonotype turned up a few times. The V and J genes are TRBV29-1 and TRBJ2-5; D might be TRBD1 (6 bases). The V end was cut by 6 bases, the J end by 3 bases, with 17 bases between. The CDR3 extends over 14 amino acids. CDR1 and CDR2 (germline): SQVTM, ANQGSEA. The CDR3 DNA reads TGCAGCGTGGCAAAGTCCCAGGGGAAAGAGACCCAGTACTTC. Its protein is CSVAKSQGKETQYF.

This clonotype was detected only a few times. The chain carries TRBV6-5 and TRBJ1-2; possibly TRBD1 for D (6 bases). CDR1 is MNHEY, CDR2 SVGAGI, per germline. V was shortened by 10 bases and J by 0 bases, with 27 bases between the two germline ends. This CDR3 region has 18 residues. The CDR3 protein is CATNQRGTRLASNYGYTF. The CDR3, as DNA: TGTGCCACCAATCAGAGAGGGACAAGGCTGGCCTCTAACTATGGCTACACCTTC.

The rearrangement uses TRBV19 and TRBJ2-2, with a weak D call TRBD2 (5 bases). Germline V CDR1 and CDR2: LNHDA, SQIVND (reference sequence). The CDR3 has 14 amino acids. Trimming removed 1 base from V and 8 bases from J, with 11 bases in between. The CDR3 loop reads CASSIGGLMGELFF. Here the CDR3 DNA reads TGTGCCAGTAGTATAGGAGGACTTATGGGGGAGCTGTTTTTT. The full variable domain, in which reference TRBV19 and TRBJ2-2 provide the parts outside the CDR3, is DGGITQSPKYLFRKEGQNVTLSCEQNLNHDAMYWYRQDPGQGLRLIYYSQIVNDFQKGDIAEGYSVSREKKESFPLTVTSAQKNPTAFYLCASSIGGLMGELFFGEGSRLTVL.

This clonotype was seen a handful of times. This chain uses TRBV3-1 with TRBJ2-5, with D possibly being TRBD1 or TRBD2 (5 bases each). CDR1 is LGHDT, CDR2 YNNKEL, per germline (reference sequence). The V end lost 4 bases, the J end lost 2 bases, and 8 bases lay between the germline ends. The CDR3 totals 13 residues. The chain's CDR3 is CASSRWGQETQYF. DNA of the CDR3: TGTGCCAGCAGCCGCTGGGGGCAAGAGACCCAGTACTTC.

The chain has TRBV30 and TRBJ2-5; D gene ambiguous. V lost 1 base to trimming and J lost 4 bases, with 10 bases between them. The CDR3 totals 13 residues. Germline CDR1 is GTSNPN and CDR2 is SVGIG (reference sequence). In nucleotides, the CDR3 is TGTGCCTGGAGTGGGGTTGCAAGAGAGACCCAGTACTTC. This gives the protein CAWSGVARETQYF.

The genes are TRBV24-1 and TRBJ2-1; no clear D gene. The V gene lost 4 bases and the J gene lost 5 bases, with 11 bases spanning the gap. This CDR3 comprises 14 residues. CDR1 and CDR2 from the germline V gene are KGHDR and SFDVKD. CDR3 region: CATSEPRMNNEQFF. The CDR3 bases are TGTGCCACCAGTGAGCCACGGATGAACAATGAGCAGTTCTTC.

The chain links TRBV20-1 to TRBJ2-5; TRBD1 aligns across 8 bases. Germline CDR1 and CDR2: DFQATT and SNEGSKA (reference sequence). The CDR3 loop spans 14 amino acids. Trimming removed 3 bases from V and 7 bases from J; junction bases left unmatched: 10. The CDR3 reads CSARPLTGVGTQYF. The DNA of the CDR3 is TGCAGTGCTAGGCCCCTGACAGGGGTGGGGACCCAGTACTTC.

This clonotype appeared a few times. The CDR3 sequence: CASSVGLGPGELFF. The CDR3 bases are TGTGCCAGCAGCGTAGGATTGGGGCCCGGGGAGCTGTTTTTT. The genes are TRBV9 and TRBJ2-2; possible D gene TRBD1, 5 bases. CDR1 and CDR2 (germline): SGDLS, YYNGEE. CDR3 length: 14 amino acids. The ends were cut back, 0 bases at V and 6 bases at J, with 9 bases in the middle.

This clonotype has only a few counts. The chain recombines TRBV5-5 with TRBJ2-1; 9 positions match TRBD2. This CDR3 is built from 19 residues. CDR1 and CDR2 (germline): SGHKS, YYEKEE (reference sequence). J was trimmed by 0 bases and V by 1 base; bases with no gene match: 11. The chain's CDR3 is CASSLWGVSGSTSYNEQFF. In DNA, the CDR3 is TGTGCCAGCAGCTTGTGGGGGGTTAGCGGGAGTACCTCCTACAATGAGCAGTTCTTC.

This clonotype occurred many times. The V and J genes are TRBV7-8 and TRBJ1-4; 10 nucleotides match TRBD1. V dropped 3 bases and J dropped 7; count of bases not matched to a gene: 2. CDR1 and CDR2 from the germline V gene are SGHVS and FQNEAQ. The CDR3 is 14 amino acids. As DNA, the CDR3 is TGTGCCAGCAGCTTCGGGACAGGGGTTGAAAAACTGTTTTTT. It is translated as CASSFGTGVEKLFF.

The J gene is TRBJ2-1, the V gene TRBV5-1; 10 nucleotides match TRBD1. The CDR3 spans 15 residues. From germline, CDR1 is SGHRS and CDR2 YFSETQ. Trimming removed 0 bases from V and 7 bases from J; junction bases left unmatched: 4. CDR3: CASSLAWTGGNEQFF. In DNA, the CDR3 is TGCGCCAGCAGCTTGGCTTGGACAGGGGGGAATGAGCAGTTCTTC.

This clonotype was recorded a few times. The chain couples TRBV5-4 to TRBJ2-7; D may be TRBD1 (6 bases). Looked up from germline, CDR1 is SGHNT and CDR2 is YYREEE (reference sequence). This CDR3 has 13 amino acids. Trimming stripped 4 bases from V and 3 bases from J, with 11 bases between. The CDR3 sequence is CASSRDMLYEQYF. The DNA of the CDR3 is TGTGCCAGCAGCCGGGACATGCTCTACGAGCAGTACTTC.

The J gene is TRBJ1-1, the V gene TRBV20-1; maybe TRBD1 (6 bases). Trimming left V 0 bases short and J 3 bases short, with 11 bases between. The length of the CDR3 is 14 residues. The V gene's germline CDR1 is DFQATT and CDR2 SNEGSKA (reference sequence). CDR3 sequence reads: CSARDRGEHTEAFF. In nucleotides, the CDR3 is TGCAGTGCTAGAGATAGGGGGGAACACACTGAAGCTTTCTTT.

This clonotype was picked up a small number of times. V usage is TRBV20-1 and J usage is TRBJ1-1; D gene uncertain. This CDR3 spans 16 amino acids. The V end was cut by 5 bases, the J end by 3 bases, with 22 bases between. Germline V gene data show CDR1 as DFQATT and CDR2 as SNEGSKA (reference sequence). Written as DNA, the CDR3 is TGCAGTGCTGGCAGCGCGGATGTGGGTCTGTACACTGAAGCTTTCTTT. It yields the protein CSAGSADVGLYTEAFF.

The V and J genes are TRBV27 and TRBJ1-5; weak D call: TRBD1 (6 bases). The CDR3 covers 13 residues. From germline, CDR1 is MNHEY and CDR2 SMNVEV (reference sequence). The germline V and J ends were trimmed by 8 bases and 7 bases, with 15 bases remaining between them. This CDR3 is CASGTGWEQPQHF. CDR3 nucleotides: TGTGCCAGCGGAACAGGGTGGGAACAGCCCCAGCATTTT.

V gene TRBV7-9 combines with J gene TRBJ2-1; 7 bases agree with TRBD2. This CDR3 region has 15 residues. CDR1 SEHNR and CDR2 FQNEAQ come from the germline V gene (reference sequence). V lost 3 bases, J lost 10 bases, and 12 bases stayed unmatched. This chain's CDR3 is CASSFPPGRAEEQFF. Here the CDR3 DNA reads TGTGCCAGCAGCTTTCCCCCGGGGAGGGCGGAAGAGCAGTTCTTC.